One and the same sample provided the 4 T cell receptor beta chains below, sequenced in a study of T cell responses to AZD1222 COVID-19 vaccine. The assay was immunoSEQ multiplex PCR, and TCRdb's table has in-frame clones only and misses some. The table records about 110,000 clones, roughly nine tenths of them present only once. The sequencing used peripheral blood, collected 28 days after the second AZD1222 dose. These receptors were obtained from an adult who received the AZD1222 COVID-19 vaccine.

As for this clone: An end of the junction does not agree with germline; a read error may underlie this. V and J are TRBV30 and TRBJ1-1, with D possibly being TRBD1 (6 bases). Germline V lookup: CDR1 GTSNPN, CDR2 SVGIG (reference sequence). The CDR3 has 15 residues. CDR3 DNA: TGTGCCTGGAGTCTTACCTACAGGGAGAGCACTGAAACTTTCTTT. Protein product: CAWSLTYRESTETFF.

The V and J genes are TRBV23-1 and TRBJ1-4; the D is unclear. TRBV23-1 is known as an ORF, though its function is uncertain. Trimming cost V 0 bases and J 8 bases, with 31 bases left between them. The CDR3 has 21 residues. This chain's CDR3 is CASSQSPNITCVLRVHEKLFF. CDR3 DNA: TGCGCCAGCAGTCAATCTCCAAATATTACATGTGTTCTCCGGGTTCACGAAAAACTGTTTTTT.

The V gene is TRBV4-1, the J gene TRBJ2-1; 10 bases align to TRBD2. The ends lost 0 bases at V and 3 bases at J; junction bases unmatched: 5. Germline V gene sequence: CDR1 MGHRA, CDR2 YSYEKL. The CDR3 has 17 amino acids. CDR3: CASSQDPGTSDYNEQFF. CDR3 bases: TGCGCCAGCAGCCAAGATCCCGGGACTAGCGACTACAATGAGCAGTTCTTC.

This chain joins TRBV6-5 and TRBJ1-4; D remains unclear. The CDR3 length is 13 residues. Germline V gene sequence: CDR1 MNHEY, CDR2 SVGAGI. The ends were cut back, 6 bases at V and 10 bases at J, with 15 bases in the middle. The CDR3 DNA reads TGTGCCAGCAGCACCTCCCGGGGTAGAAAACTGTTTTTT. Protein product: CASSTSRGRKLFF.